This T cell receptor (beta chain) was observed in a study of T cell changes during pregnancy in multiple sclerosis. The CDR3 is 18 amino acids. The ends lost 4 bases at V and 4 bases at J; junction bases unmatched: 15. In germline, CDR1 is SGHRS, CDR2 YFSETQ. Generated by immunoSEQ multiplex PCR, the TCRdb table keeps only in-frame clones and is missing some. The sample has under 45,000 clones; 88% are singletons. This specimen was CD4+ T cells from peripheral blood mononuclear cells, taken in the second trimester of pregnancy. This chain joins TRBV5-1 and TRBJ2-1; TRBD1 matches at 9 bases. The sequence was collected from a female donor with multiple sclerosis, enrolled in a pregnancy study. The CDR3 sequence is CASSRNVRTGASYNEQFF. The CDR3 DNA reads TGCGCCAGCAGCCGGAATGTCCGGACAGGGGCTTCTTACAATGAGCAGTTCTTC.